The 8 T cell receptor beta chains reported below all come from one sample, sequenced in a study of CD8 T cells in ankylosing spondylitis. These receptors' antigens are unknown. Whole-study findings and limits: It appeared that ankylosing spondylitis blood was characterized by a TCR beta motif of about 8 highly homologous variants.

TCRdb processed the 5' RACE reads anew with MiXCR; each CDR3 protein has one entry. The sample lists just under 550,000 distinct CDR3 sequences, over 9.5% occurring once. Sequencing used blood, either unsorted or a sorted T cell fraction (not recorded which). These receptors all stem from a male donor with ankylosing spondylitis.

This clonotype appeared many times. The rearrangement joins TRBV7-2 to TRBJ2-3, with D unclear. Germline CDR1 reads SGHTA; CDR2 reads FQGNSA. V dropped 1 base and J dropped 0 bases, with 2 bases sitting between them. This CDR3 has 13 residues. The CDR3 DNA reads TGTGCCAGCAGCTTAGAAAGCACAGATACGCAGTATTTT. It encodes CASSLESTDTQYF.

This clonotype was observed a handful of times. V gene TRBV20-1 combines with J gene TRBJ2-1; 9 nucleotides agree with TRBD2. The CDR3 extends over 18 amino acids. The germline V gene has CDR1 DFQATT and CDR2 SNEGSKA (reference sequence). V dropped 4 bases and J dropped 6; count of bases not matched to a gene: 19. CDR3 bases: TGCAGTGCTACACCACTTTCCAGTCCGGGACTAGCTGCCAATGAGCAGTTCTTC. This sequence encodes CSATPLSSPGLAANEQFF.

A few counts support this clonotype. The chain joins TRBV27 to TRBJ2-2; no reliable D call. Germline V CDR1 and CDR2: MNHEY, SMNVEV (reference sequence). The CDR3 runs 14 residues. Trimming took off 3 bases at V and 6 bases at J, with 11 bases between the two ends. In DNA, the CDR3 is TGTGCCAGCAGTTTCGGAGATGTCGCCGGGGAGCTGTTTTTT. Encoded protein: CASSFGDVAGELFF.

The chain has TRBV27 and TRBJ2-5, with TRBD1 matching over 11 bases. J was trimmed by 2 bases and V by 5 bases; bases with no gene match: 4. Per the germline V gene, CDR1 is MNHEY and CDR2 is SMNVEV (reference sequence). The CDR3 extends over 15 amino acids. CDR3 in amino acids: CASSMDRGRQETQYF. The DNA of the CDR3 is TGTGCCAGCAGTATGGACAGGGGGCGGCAAGAGACCCAGTACTTC.

This clonotype was detected a few times. The chain joins TRBV29-1 to TRBJ2-2; D may be TRBD2 (5 bases). Germline CDR1 reads SQVTM; CDR2 reads ANQGSEA. This CDR3 comprises 13 residues. V lost 7 bases to trimming and J lost 3 bases, with 12 bases between them. CDR3 protein: CSALGRDTGELFF. The CDR3 region has the DNA TGCAGCGCCTTGGGGAGAGACACCGGGGAGCTGTTTTTT.

This clonotype was detected only a few times. V is TRBV6-1 and J is TRBJ2-4; 9 bases fit TRBD2. This CDR3 is built from 16 residues. Unmatched junction bases numbered 9, after V lost 7 bases and J lost 2 bases. CDR1 MNHNS and CDR2 SASEGT come from the germline V gene. The CDR3 region is CASTPGTSKTKNIQYF. As DNA, the CDR3 is TGTGCCAGCACCCCCGGGACTAGCAAAACCAAAAACATTCAGTACTTC.

The rearrangement joins TRBV20-1 to TRBJ1-2, with D perhaps matching TRBD1 (5 bases). This CDR3 is 13 amino acids long. Germline V gene lookup returns CDR1 DFQATT and CDR2 SNEGSKA (reference sequence). The germline V and J ends were trimmed by 0 bases and 5 bases, with 10 bases remaining between them. CDR3 protein: CSARDPREYGYTF. Written as DNA, the CDR3 is TGCAGTGCTAGAGATCCCAGGGAGTATGGCTACACCTTC.

The gene calls are TRBV6-6 and TRBJ1-2; no clear D gene. Germline V gives CDR1 MNHNY, CDR2 SVGAGI (reference sequence). This CDR3 has 13 residues. V was pared by 2 bases and J by 2 bases, with 6 bases between. This CDR3 reads CASSYGRNYGYTF. In nucleotides, the CDR3 is TGTGCCAGCAGTTACGGGCGCAACTATGGCTACACCTTC.